This T cell receptor beta chain was documented in a study of T cell repertoires in cytomegalovirus infection. Overall study context: Evidence of both CMV infection and a matching HLA type came from public TCR beta signatures.

The CDR3 spans 15 residues. V was cut by 0 bases and J by 6 bases, with 11 bases left in between. Germline CDR1 SEHNR, CDR2 FQNEAQ (reference sequence). Findings of the study overall: The cumulative frequency of public TCR beta families distinguished individuals who carried CMV together with the relevant HLA. Clonotype analysis showed dominance of the ex vivo response by HLA-C-restricted CMV-specific TCR beta clonotypes.

In this sample, this clonotype turned up many times. Its specificity is not known. Via MiXCR, TCRdb re-called the reads, giving one row per CDR3 protein. The top ten clones hold roughly a quarter of a sample with more than 500,000 distinct CDR3 sequences, approximately 15% of them seen once. Sequencing used CD8+ T cells from PBMCs. The rearrangement joins TRBV7-9 to TRBJ1-4; D may be TRBD1 (5 bases). The clonotype originates from a human donor in good health (CMV status not recorded). Some clones in this sample may be carry-over from other donors' samples. CDR3 DNA: TGTGCCAGCAGCTTAGCGAGAACAGGACATGAAAAACTGTTTTTT. This sequence encodes CASSLARTGHEKLFF.